These 15 T cell receptor beta chains were all obtained from the same sample, sequenced in a study of blood T cell repertoires in COVID-19. Sequenced by immunoSEQ multiplex PCR; TCRdb stores in-frame clones only, minus some. The table records some 330,000 clones, 86% of them present only once. The material sequenced was PBMCs or T cells enriched from blood (not recorded which). Source of these receptors: a man aged 25 to 40 who had recovered from COVID-19.

The chain combines TRBV5-5 with TRBJ2-7, with TRBD1 identical over 7 bases. V trimming: 0 bases; J trimming: 2 bases; junction bases outside the gene matches: 8. The CDR3 has 16 residues. Germline CDR1 SGHKS, CDR2 YYEKEE (reference sequence). This chain's CDR3 is CASSLDGTEITYEQYF. The CDR3 region has the DNA TGTGCCAGCAGCTTGGATGGGACAGAGATCACCTACGAGCAGTACTTC.

This clone was observed a handful of times. The rearrangement uses TRBV10-3 and TRBJ1-2, with TRBD1 matching 7 bases. V trimming: 5 bases; J trimming: 6 bases; junction bases outside the gene matches: 9. The germline V gene encodes CDR1 ENHRY and CDR2 SYGVKD. This CDR3 has 14 amino acids. The DNA of the CDR3 is TGTGCCATCAGTCCTTCCATGACAGGGCATGGCTACACCTTC. It encodes CAISPSMTGHGYTF.

This clone appeared a single time. This CDR3 reads CASSSVGLSDGRNGLEAFF. The CDR3, as DNA: TGTGCCAGCAGCAGTGTAGGTCTAAGCGACGGCCGTAATGGTCTTGAAGCTTTCTTT. The V call is TRBV2, the J call TRBJ1-1, with unresolved D. Germline CDR1 is SNHLY and CDR2 is FYNNEI. CDR3 length: 19 residues. Trimming left V 6 bases short and J 7 bases short, with 33 bases between.

This clone has just a few counts. V and J are TRBV14 and TRBJ1-2; D unclear. CDR3 length: 11 amino acids. Per the germline V gene, CDR1 is SGHDN and CDR2 is FVKESK. V lost 2 bases to trimming and J lost 7 bases, with 5 bases between them. The CDR3 is CASSQFGGYTF. The CDR3, as DNA: TGTGCCAGCAGCCAATTCGGTGGCTACACCTTC.

The chain links TRBV3-1 (or the pseudogene TRBV3-2) to TRBJ2-4, with 13 bases aligning to TRBD2. Looked up from germline, CDR1 is LGHDT and CDR2 is YNNKEL (reference sequence). After removal of 0 bases from V and 8 bases from J, the junction contained 13 bases not matched to a gene. The CDR3 runs to 19 residues. CDR3 protein: CASSQELAGGPTRRDIQYF. The CDR3 DNA follows: TGTGCCAGCAGCCAAGAACTAGCGGGAGGGCCGACGAGAAGGGACATTCAGTACTTC.

This clone was detected only once. This rearrangement joins TRBV25-1 to TRBJ1-6; the D is unclear. V was cut by 1 base and J by 6 bases, with 4 bases left in between. CDR1 is MGHDK, CDR2 SYGVNS, per germline. The CDR3 runs to 13 residues. CDR3 region: CASSESGNSPLHF. In DNA, the CDR3 is TGTGCCAGCAGTGAATCGGGTAATTCACCCCTCCACTTT.

V usage is TRBV12-3 or TRBV12-4 and J usage is TRBJ2-7; the D gene is possibly TRBD2 (5 bases). Trimming stripped 5 bases from V and 6 bases from J, with 8 bases between. The CDR3 consists of 11 residues. CDR3 in amino acids: CASSLGLEQYF. CDR3 nucleotides: TGTGCCAGCAGTCTAGGACTCGAGCAGTACTTC.

This chain links TRBV18 with TRBJ1-5, with D perhaps TRBD1 (6 bases). Between the trimmed V and J ends, which lost 5 bases and 5 bases, there was a span of 19 bases. The CDR3 covers 16 residues. Germline V gives CDR1 KGHSH, CDR2 LQKENI. CDR3 DNA: TGTGCCAGCTCAGAATTTCAGGGGCAGGGCGATCAGCCCCAGCATTTT. This translates into CASSEFQGQGDQPQHF.

The rearrangement links TRBV7-2 to TRBJ2-7; 13 nucleotides line up with TRBD2. CDR1 and CDR2 (germline): SGHTA, FQGNSA. Trimming removed 2 bases from V and 4 bases from J; junction bases left unmatched: 5. This CDR3 is 16 amino acids long. CDR3 nucleotides: TGTGCCAGCAGCTTACGGACTAGCGGGGGTTTATACGAGCAGTACTTC. As protein: CASSLRTSGGLYEQYF. Together with reference TRBV7-2 and TRBJ2-7, the CDR3 gives the full variable domain: GAGVSQSPSNKVTEKGKDVELRCDPISGHTALYWYRQSLGQGLEFLIYFQGNSAPDKSGLPSDRFSAERTGGSVSTLTIQRTQQEDSAVYLCASSLRTSGGLYEQYFGPGTRLTVT.

The V call is TRBV28, the J call TRBJ1-1; D perhaps matches TRBD1 (5 bases). CDR1 is MDHEN and CDR2 is SYDVKM in the germline V gene. The CDR3 extends over 14 amino acids. V lost 8 bases to trimming and J lost 1 base, with 14 bases between them. CDR3 coding DNA: TGTGCCAGCGTTCCCACCACAGGGAACACTGAAGCTTTCTTT. Residues: CASVPTTGNTEAFF.

The gene calls are TRBV27 and TRBJ1-2, with TRBD1 matching over 7 bases. Germline assignment: CDR1 MNHEY and CDR2 SMNVEV (reference sequence). V lost 6 bases and J lost 5; bases outside the gene matches: 6. The CDR3 is made up of 13 amino acids. CDR3 coding DNA: TGTGCCAGCAGACCACAGGGGTATTATGGCTACACCTTC. Its protein product is CASRPQGYYGYTF.

The rearrangement uses TRBV2 and TRBJ2-2, with 7 positions matching TRBD1. Looked up from germline, CDR1 is SNHLY and CDR2 is FYNNEI. V was pared by 7 bases and J by 0 bases, with 2 bases of the junction left unmatched. CDR3 length: 14 amino acids. CDR3 amino acids: CASKGQTNTGELFF. The CDR3 DNA reads TGTGCCAGCAAGGGACAGACGAACACCGGGGAGCTGTTTTTT.

V is TRBV6-4 and J is TRBJ1-5; D perhaps matches TRBD1 (5 bases). The CDR3 sequence is 14 residues long. Germline V gene data show CDR1 as MRHNA and CDR2 as SNTAGT. V lost 4 bases and J 0 bases, leaving 7 bases between the germline ends. This CDR3 is CASSVDSSNQPQHF. CDR3 coding DNA: TGTGCCAGCAGTGTTGACAGTAGCAATCAGCCCCAGCATTTT.

This sequence joins TRBV24-1 and TRBJ2-5, with D tentatively TRBD2 (5 bases). The CDR3 runs to 13 residues. Trimming pared 9 bases from V and 5 bases from J, leaving 15 bases between. Germline lookup yields CDR1 KGHDR and CDR2 SFDVKD. The CDR3 bases are TGTGCCACCTCGCCGAGTGGGGAGGAGACCCAGTACTTC. It encodes CATSPSGEETQYF.

V is TRBV5-1 and J is TRBJ1-1; 8 positions agree with TRBD1. Germline CDR1 is SGHRS and CDR2 is YFSETQ. The CDR3 has 15 amino acids. The trim removed 3 bases at V and 7 bases at J, leaving 11 bases unmatched. The CDR3 DNA reads TGCGCCAGCAGCTCACCCGGGGACAGGAGGTTTGAAGCTTTCTTT. Amino acid sequence: CASSSPGDRRFEAFF.